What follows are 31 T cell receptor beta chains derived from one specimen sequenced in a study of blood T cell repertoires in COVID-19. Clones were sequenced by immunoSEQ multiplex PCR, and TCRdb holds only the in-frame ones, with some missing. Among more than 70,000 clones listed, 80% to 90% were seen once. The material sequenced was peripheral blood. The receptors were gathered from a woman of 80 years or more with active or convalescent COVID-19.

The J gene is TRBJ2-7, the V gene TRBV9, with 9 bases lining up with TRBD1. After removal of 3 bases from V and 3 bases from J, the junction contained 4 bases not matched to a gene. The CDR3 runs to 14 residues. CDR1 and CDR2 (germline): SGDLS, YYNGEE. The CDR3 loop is CASSARDRVYEQYF. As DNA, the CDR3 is TGTGCCAGCAGCGCCCGGGACAGGGTCTACGAGCAGTACTTC.

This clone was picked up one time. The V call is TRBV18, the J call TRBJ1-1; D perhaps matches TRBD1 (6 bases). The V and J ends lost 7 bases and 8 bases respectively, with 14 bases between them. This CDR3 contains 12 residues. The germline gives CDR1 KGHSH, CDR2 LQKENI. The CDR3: CASCPTGNEAFF. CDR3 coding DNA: TGTGCCAGCTGCCCGACAGGAAACGAAGCTTTCTTT.

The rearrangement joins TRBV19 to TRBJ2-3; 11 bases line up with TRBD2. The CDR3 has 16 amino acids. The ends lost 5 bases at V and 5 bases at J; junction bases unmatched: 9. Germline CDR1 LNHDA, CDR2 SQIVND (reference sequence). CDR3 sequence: CASSFGTSGPKDTQYF. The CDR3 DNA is TGTGCCAGTAGTTTCGGGACTAGCGGACCTAAAGATACGCAGTATTTT.

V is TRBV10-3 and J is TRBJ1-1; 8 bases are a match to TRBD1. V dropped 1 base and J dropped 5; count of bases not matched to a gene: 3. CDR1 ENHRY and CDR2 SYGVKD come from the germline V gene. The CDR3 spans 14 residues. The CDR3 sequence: CAISEYRGGTEAFF. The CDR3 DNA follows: TGTGCCATCAGTGAGTACAGGGGGGGGACTGAAGCTTTCTTT.

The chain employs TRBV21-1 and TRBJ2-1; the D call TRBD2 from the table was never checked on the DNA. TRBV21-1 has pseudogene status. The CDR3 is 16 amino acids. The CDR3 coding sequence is TGTGCCAGCAGCAAACCCTCCCGGGACTTGTACAATGAGCAGTTCTTC. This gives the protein CASSKPSRDLYNEQFF.

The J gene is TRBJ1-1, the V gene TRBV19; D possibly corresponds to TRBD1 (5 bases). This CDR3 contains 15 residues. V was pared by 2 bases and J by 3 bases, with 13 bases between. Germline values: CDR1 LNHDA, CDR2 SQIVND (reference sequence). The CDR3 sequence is CASSITLGHYTEAFF. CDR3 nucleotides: TGTGCCAGTAGTATAACCCTAGGACATTACACTGAAGCTTTCTTT.

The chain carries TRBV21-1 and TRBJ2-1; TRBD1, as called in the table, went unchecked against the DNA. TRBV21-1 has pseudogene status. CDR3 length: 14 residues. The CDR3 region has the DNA TGTGCCAGCAGCAAACCGACAGGGAGGAATGAGCAGTTCTTC. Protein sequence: CASSKPTGRNEQFF.

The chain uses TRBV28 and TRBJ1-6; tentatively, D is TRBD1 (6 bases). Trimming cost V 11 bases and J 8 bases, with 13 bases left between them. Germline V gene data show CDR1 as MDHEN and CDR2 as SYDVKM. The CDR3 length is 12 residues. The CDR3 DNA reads TGTGCCTCCGGGCAGGGGCATTCACCCCTCCACTTT. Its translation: CASGQGHSPLHF. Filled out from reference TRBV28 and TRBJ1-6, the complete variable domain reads DVKVTQSSRYLVKRTGEKVFLECVQDMDHENMFWYRQDPGLGLRLIYFSYDVKMKEKGDIPEGYSVSREKKERFSLILESASTNQTSMYLCASGQGHSPLHFGNGTRLTVT.

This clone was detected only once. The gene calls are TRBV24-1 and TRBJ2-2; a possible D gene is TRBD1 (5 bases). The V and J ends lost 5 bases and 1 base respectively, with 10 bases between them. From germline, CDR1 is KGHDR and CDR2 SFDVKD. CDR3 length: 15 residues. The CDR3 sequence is CATSAQTVNTGELFF. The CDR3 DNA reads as TGTGCCACCAGTGCCCAGACAGTGAACACCGGGGAGCTGTTTTTT.

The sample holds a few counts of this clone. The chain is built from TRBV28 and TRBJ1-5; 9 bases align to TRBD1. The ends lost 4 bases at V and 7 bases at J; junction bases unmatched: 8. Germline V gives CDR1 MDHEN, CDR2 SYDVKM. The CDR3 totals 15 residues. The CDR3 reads CASSSSGTGKQPQHF. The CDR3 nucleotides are TGTGCCAGCAGTTCGTCCGGGACAGGGAAGCAGCCCCAGCATTTT.

In DNA form, the CDR3 reads TGTGCCAGCTCTAGGACTAGCGGGGGCAGCACAGATACGCAGTATTTT. It specifies CASSRTSGGSTDTQYF. This chain uses TRBV18 with TRBJ2-3; 13 bases agree with TRBD2. This CDR3 region has 16 residues. Trimming at V came to 6 bases and at J to 0 bases, leaving 3 bases not matched to a gene. Germline V gene data show CDR1 as KGHSH and CDR2 as LQKENI.

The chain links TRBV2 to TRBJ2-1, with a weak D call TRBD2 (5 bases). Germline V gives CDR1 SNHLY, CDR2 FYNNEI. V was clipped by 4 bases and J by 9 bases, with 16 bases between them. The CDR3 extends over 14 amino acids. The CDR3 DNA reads TGTGCCAGCAGTGTGGCAGGAGGTCCCCTTGAGCAGTTCTTC. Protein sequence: CASSVAGGPLEQFF.

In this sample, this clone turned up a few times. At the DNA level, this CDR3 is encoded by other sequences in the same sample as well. The CDR3 reads CASSSPGQGDYGYTF. In DNA form, the CDR3 reads TGTGCCAGCAGCTCTCCGGGACAGGGAGACTATGGCTACACCTTC. This chain uses TRBV6-5 with TRBJ1-2; TRBD1 matches at 9 bases. This CDR3 has 15 amino acids. J gave up 3 bases and V 6 bases, and 8 bases lay outside the gene matches. CDR1 MNHEY and CDR2 SVGAGI come from the germline V gene.

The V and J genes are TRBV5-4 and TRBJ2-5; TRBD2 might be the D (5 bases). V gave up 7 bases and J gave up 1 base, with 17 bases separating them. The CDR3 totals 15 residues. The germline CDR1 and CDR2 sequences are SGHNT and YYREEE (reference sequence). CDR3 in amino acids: CASALRRAGQETQYF. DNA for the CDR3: TGTGCCAGCGCCCTCCGGCGGGCCGGCCAAGAGACCCAGTACTTC.

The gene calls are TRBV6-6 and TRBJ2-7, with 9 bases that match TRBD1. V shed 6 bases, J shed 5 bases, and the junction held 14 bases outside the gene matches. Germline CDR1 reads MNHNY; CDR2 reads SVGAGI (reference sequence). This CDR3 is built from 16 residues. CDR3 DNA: TGTGCCAGCAGCCAACCAAAGGGGGACAGGGCCCACGAGCAGTACTTC. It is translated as CASSQPKGDRAHEQYF.

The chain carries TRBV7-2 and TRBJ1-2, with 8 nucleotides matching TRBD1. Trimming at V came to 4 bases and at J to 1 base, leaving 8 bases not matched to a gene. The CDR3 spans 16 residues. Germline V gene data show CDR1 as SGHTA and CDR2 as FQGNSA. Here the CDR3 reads CASSSRTGINNYGYTF. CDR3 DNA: TGTGCCAGCAGCTCTCGGACAGGGATTAATAACTATGGCTACACCTTC.

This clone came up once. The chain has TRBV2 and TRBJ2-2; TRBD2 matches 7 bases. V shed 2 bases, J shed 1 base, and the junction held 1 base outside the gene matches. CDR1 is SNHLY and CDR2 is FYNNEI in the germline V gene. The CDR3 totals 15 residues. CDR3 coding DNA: TGTGCCAGCAGTGAACTAGCGGTGAACACCGGGGAGCTGTTTTTT. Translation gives CASSELAVNTGELFF.

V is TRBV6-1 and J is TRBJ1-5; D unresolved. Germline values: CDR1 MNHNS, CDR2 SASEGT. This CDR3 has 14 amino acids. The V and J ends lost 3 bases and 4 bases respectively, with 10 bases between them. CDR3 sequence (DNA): TGTGCCAGCAGTGATTCGTTCGGGAATCAGCCCCAGCATTTT. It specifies CASSDSFGNQPQHF.

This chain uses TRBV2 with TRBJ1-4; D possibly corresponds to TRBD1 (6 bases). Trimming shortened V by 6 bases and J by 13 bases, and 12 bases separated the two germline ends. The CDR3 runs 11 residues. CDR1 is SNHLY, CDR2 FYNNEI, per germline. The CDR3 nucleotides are TGTGCCAGCAGGACCACAGGGCGACTGTTTTTT. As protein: CASRTTGRLFF.

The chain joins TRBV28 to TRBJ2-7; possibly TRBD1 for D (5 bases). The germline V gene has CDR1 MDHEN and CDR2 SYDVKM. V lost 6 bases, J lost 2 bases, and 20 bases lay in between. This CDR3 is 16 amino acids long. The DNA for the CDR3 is TGTGCCAGCAGCGTTGGGTCGCCTGTAGGGGCCTACGAGCAGTACTTC. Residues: CASSVGSPVGAYEQYF.

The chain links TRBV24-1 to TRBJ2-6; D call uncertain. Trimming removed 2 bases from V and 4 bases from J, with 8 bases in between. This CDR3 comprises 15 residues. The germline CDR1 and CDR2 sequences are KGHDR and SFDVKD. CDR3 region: CATSDSTSGANVLTF. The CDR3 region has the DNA TGTGCCACCAGTGATTCCACATCGGGGGCCAACGTCCTGACTTTC.

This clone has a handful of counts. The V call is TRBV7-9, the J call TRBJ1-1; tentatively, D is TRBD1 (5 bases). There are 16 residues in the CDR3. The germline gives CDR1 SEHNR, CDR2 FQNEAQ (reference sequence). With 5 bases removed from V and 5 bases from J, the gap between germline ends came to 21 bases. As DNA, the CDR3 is TGTGCCAGCAGCGAACAAGGGCCCCAGGGAGGGACTGAAGCTTTCTTT. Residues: CASSEQGPQGGTEAFF.

In nucleotides, the CDR3 is TGTGCCAGCACCCCCGCGACTAGCGGGAGAGGGGAGCAGTACTTC. Residues: CASTPATSGRGEQYF. V gene TRBV2 combines with J gene TRBJ2-7, with 12 bases aligning to TRBD2. The CDR3 extends over 15 amino acids. Germline V gives CDR1 SNHLY, CDR2 FYNNEI. V lost 7 bases to trimming and J lost 7 bases; unmatched junction nucleotides: 11. The whole variable domain, filled in from reference TRBV2 and TRBJ2-7, reads EPEVTQTPSHQVTQMGQEVILRCVPISNHLYFYWYRQILGQKVEFLVSFYNNEISEKSEIFDDQFSVERPDGSNFTLKIRSTKLEDSAMYFCASTPATSGRGEQYFGPGTRLTVT.

The CDR3 bases are TGTGCCAGCACCCAGGGGGCCCCGAACACTGAAGCTTTCTTT. This gives the protein CASTQGAPNTEAFF. The genes are TRBV28 and TRBJ1-1, with 8 nucleotides matching TRBD1. The trim removed 7 bases at V and 1 base at J, leaving 5 bases unmatched. CDR3 length: 14 residues. Germline CDR1 and CDR2: MDHEN and SYDVKM.

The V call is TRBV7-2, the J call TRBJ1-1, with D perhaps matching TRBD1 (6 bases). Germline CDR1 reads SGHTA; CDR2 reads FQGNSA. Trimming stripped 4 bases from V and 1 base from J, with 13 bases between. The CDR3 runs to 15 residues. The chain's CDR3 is CASSSPGGPNTEAFF. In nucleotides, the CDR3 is TGTGCCAGCAGCTCCCCGGGGGGGCCGAACACTGAAGCTTTCTTT.

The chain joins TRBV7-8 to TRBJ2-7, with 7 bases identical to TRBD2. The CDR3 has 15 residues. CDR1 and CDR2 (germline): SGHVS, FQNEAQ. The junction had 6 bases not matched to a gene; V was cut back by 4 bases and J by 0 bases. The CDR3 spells CASSSLAVSSYEQYF. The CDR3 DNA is TGTGCCAGCAGCTCGCTAGCGGTTAGCTCCTACGAGCAGTACTTC.

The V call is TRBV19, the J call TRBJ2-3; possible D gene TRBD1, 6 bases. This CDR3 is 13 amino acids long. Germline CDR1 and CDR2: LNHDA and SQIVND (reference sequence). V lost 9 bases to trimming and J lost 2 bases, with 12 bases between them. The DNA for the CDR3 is TGTGCCAGCGCGGACAGATTCACAGATACGCAGTATTTT. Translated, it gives CASADRFTDTQYF.

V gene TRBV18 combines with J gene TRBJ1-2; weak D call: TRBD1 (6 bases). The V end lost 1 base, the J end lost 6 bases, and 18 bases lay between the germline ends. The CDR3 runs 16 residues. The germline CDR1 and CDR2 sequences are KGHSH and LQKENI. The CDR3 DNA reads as TGTGCCAGCTCACCACAAGAGCAGGGGACGAAGAATGGCTACACCTTC. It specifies CASSPQEQGTKNGYTF.

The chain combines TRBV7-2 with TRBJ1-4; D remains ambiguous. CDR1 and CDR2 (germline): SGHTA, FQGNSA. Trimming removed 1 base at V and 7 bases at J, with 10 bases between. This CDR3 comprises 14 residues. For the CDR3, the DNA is TGTGCCAGCAGCTTAGGTTTGAGTGCTGAAAAACTGTTTTTT. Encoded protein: CASSLGLSAEKLFF.

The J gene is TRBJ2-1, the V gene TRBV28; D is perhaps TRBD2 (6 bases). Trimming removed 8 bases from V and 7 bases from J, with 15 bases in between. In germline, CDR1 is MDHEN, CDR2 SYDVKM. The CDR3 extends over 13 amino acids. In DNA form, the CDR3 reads TGTGCCAGCGCGCTTTATAGCGGAAATGAGCAGTTCTTC. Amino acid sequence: CASALYSGNEQFF.

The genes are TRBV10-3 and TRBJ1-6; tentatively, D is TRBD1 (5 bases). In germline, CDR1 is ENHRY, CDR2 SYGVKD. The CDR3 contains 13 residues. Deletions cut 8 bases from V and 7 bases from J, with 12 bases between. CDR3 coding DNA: TGTGCCATCGCCGACAGAGCAAATTCACCCCTCCACTTT. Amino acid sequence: CAIADRANSPLHF.